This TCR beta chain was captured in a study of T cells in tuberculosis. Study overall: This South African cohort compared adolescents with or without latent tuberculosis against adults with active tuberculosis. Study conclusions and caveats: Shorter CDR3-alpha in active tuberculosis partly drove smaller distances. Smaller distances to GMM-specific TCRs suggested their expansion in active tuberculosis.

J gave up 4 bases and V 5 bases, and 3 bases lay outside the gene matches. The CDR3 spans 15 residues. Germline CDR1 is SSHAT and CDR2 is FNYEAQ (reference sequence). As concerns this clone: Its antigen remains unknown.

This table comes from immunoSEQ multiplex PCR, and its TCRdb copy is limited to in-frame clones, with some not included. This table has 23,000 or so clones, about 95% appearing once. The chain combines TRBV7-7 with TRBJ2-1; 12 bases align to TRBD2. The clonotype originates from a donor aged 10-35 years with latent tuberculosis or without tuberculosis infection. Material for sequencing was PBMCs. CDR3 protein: CASSELAGGYNEQFF. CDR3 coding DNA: TGTGCCAGCAGCGAACTAGCGGGGGGTTACAATGAGCAGTTCTTC.